In its sample, the clone carrying this T cell receptor beta chain was seen many times. The CDR3 extends over 13 amino acids. Looked up from germline, CDR1 is SNHLY and CDR2 is FYNNEI. The V end lost 4 bases, the J end lost 0 bases, and 3 bases lay between the germline ends. TCRdb itself ran the 5' RACE reads through MiXCR, one entry per CDR3 protein. The sample lists 65,000 to 85,000 distinct CDR3 sequences; 11% were seen once. The sample is drawn from a study of early T cells in non-severe SARS-CoV-2 infection. The sample was whole blood. The chain recombines TRBV2 with TRBJ1-4; D gene unclear. This clonotype originated in an adult who was a healthcare worker with PCR-confirmed SARS-CoV-2 infection or an uninfected control (not recorded which). The CDR3 sequence is CASSGATNEKLFF. DNA for the CDR3: TGTGCCAGCAGTGGAGCAACTAATGAAAAACTGTTTTTT.